These 25 T cell receptor beta chains came from one sample sequenced in a study of blood T cell repertoires in COVID-19. Assay: immunoSEQ multiplex PCR; the TCRdb copy retains only in-frame clones and omits some. The table includes 300,000 to 350,000 clones, about 90% detected once. The sequencing sample was made of PBMCs or T cells enriched from blood (not recorded which). These receptors originate from a woman aged 18 to 35 with acute COVID-19.

The CDR3: CASRTQSLGQDPSTF. CDR3 in DNA: TGTGCCAGCAGAACCCAAAGCCTGGGACAGGACCCTTCAACCTTC. V is TRBV28 and J is TRBJ1-2, with 8 nucleotides matching TRBD1. V lost 6 bases and J lost 14; bases outside the gene matches: 20. CDR1 and CDR2 from the germline V gene are MDHEN and SYDVKM. CDR3 length equals 15 residues.

This chain connects TRBV3-1 (or the pseudogene TRBV3-2) to TRBJ1-1, with D maybe TRBD1 (5 bases). V was shortened by 7 bases and J by 4 bases, with 13 bases between the two germline ends. The CDR3 runs to 13 residues. The germline CDR1 and CDR2 sequences are LGHDT and YNNKEL (reference sequence). CDR3 DNA sequence: TGTGCCAGCACACCGGGGGGGGGCACTGAAGCTTTCTTT. Translating it yields CASTPGGGTEAFF.

The chain links TRBV10-1 to TRBJ2-2; a possible D gene is TRBD2 (6 bases). Trimming cost V 0 bases and J 0 bases, with 14 bases left between them. Germline V gene lookup returns CDR1 WNHNN and CDR2 SYGVQD (reference sequence). The CDR3 extends over 18 amino acids. This CDR3 is CASSESPTGTPNTGELFF. For the CDR3, the DNA is TGCGCCAGCAGTGAGTCCCCTACCGGGACTCCGAACACCGGGGAGCTGTTTTTT.

This clone was found once. The chain uses TRBV24-1 and TRBJ2-7; a possible D gene is TRBD2 (5 bases). The CDR3 totals 16 residues. Looked up from germline, CDR1 is KGHDR and CDR2 is SFDVKD. The ends were cut back, 4 bases at V and 2 bases at J, with 17 bases in the middle. CDR3 sequence reads: CATSDPRRGSPYEQYF. The DNA for the CDR3 is TGTGCCACCAGTGACCCCCGCCGAGGGTCCCCCTACGAGCAGTACTTC.

This chain links TRBV10-3 with TRBJ2-1; 14 bases agree with TRBD2. The CDR3 length is 15 residues. Trimming cost V 6 bases and J 7 bases; bases outside gene matches: 5. The germline V gene has CDR1 ENHRY and CDR2 SYGVKD. CDR3 loop: CAIRGTSGSYNEQFF. The CDR3 nucleotides are TGTGCCATCAGGGGGACTAGCGGGAGTTATAATGAGCAGTTCTTC.

V is TRBV18 and J is TRBJ1-5, with D maybe TRBD1 (5 bases). The CDR3 length is 13 residues. Trimming took off 3 bases at V and 9 bases at J, with 12 bases between the two ends. Germline V gene lookup returns CDR1 KGHSH and CDR2 LQKENI. The CDR3 loop reads CASSPGQDRPQHF. The DNA of the CDR3 is TGTGCCAGCTCACCCGGACAAGACCGGCCCCAGCATTTT. The full variable domain, completed using reference TRBV18 and TRBJ1-5, is NAGVMQNPRHLVRRRGQEARLRCSPMKGHSHVYWYRQLPEEGLKFMVYLQKENIIDESGMPKERFSAEFPKEGPSILRIQQVVRGDSAAYFCASSPGQDRPQHFGDGTRLSIL.

The rearrangement links TRBV19 to TRBJ2-7, with TRBD2 as a possible D gene (6 bases). V was clipped by 7 bases and J by 12 bases, with 25 bases between them. The germline V gene has CDR1 LNHDA and CDR2 SQIVND (reference sequence). This CDR3 contains 14 residues. The CDR3 coding sequence is TGTGCCAGTACCCAACCCGGGACTTCCCTCGGGTGGTACTTC. Translating it yields CASTQPGTSLGWYF.

Only a few counts were recorded for this clone. The chain couples TRBV7-2 to TRBJ2-7; TRBD1 might be the D (6 bases). CDR3 size: 16 residues. In germline, CDR1 is SGHTA, CDR2 FQGNSA. The V and J ends lost 5 bases and 5 bases respectively, with 22 bases between them. The CDR3 sequence: CASSKVIAQGSDEQYF. CDR3 bases: TGTGCCAGCAGCAAAGTTATCGCACAGGGTTCCGACGAGCAGTACTTC.

The rearrangement links TRBV24-1 to TRBJ2-2, with 10 bases aligning to TRBD1. The CDR3 is 17 residues long. Germline-derived CDR1 and CDR2 are KGHDR and SFDVKD. V was clipped by 4 bases and J by 6 bases; unmatched bases: 10. The CDR3 loop reads CATSERGTGVIPGELFF. The CDR3 DNA reads TGTGCCACCAGTGAAAGGGGGACAGGGGTAATCCCCGGGGAGCTGTTTTTT.

The genes are TRBV6-5 and TRBJ2-3, with D possibly matching TRBD2 (6 bases). The CDR3 spans 14 residues. The germline CDR1 and CDR2 sequences are MNHEY and SVGAGI. Trimming removed 5 bases from V and 4 bases from J, with 13 bases in between. This CDR3 is CASSQGREADTQYF. The CDR3 DNA follows: TGTGCCAGCAGTCAGGGTAGGGAGGCAGATACGCAGTATTTT.

The chain joins TRBV29-1 to TRBJ1-1, with 7 bases identical to TRBD1. Losses at the gene ends were 6 bases for V and 4 bases for J; bases not matched to a gene: 8. The CDR3 has 13 residues. The germline V gene has CDR1 SQVTM and CDR2 ANQGSEA. Here the CDR3 reads CSVLGQPGTEAFF. The CDR3 DNA follows: TGCAGCGTGCTGGGACAGCCGGGCACTGAAGCTTTCTTT.

V and J are TRBV5-5 and TRBJ1-3; D uncertain. Looked up from germline, CDR1 is SGHKS and CDR2 is YYEKEE (reference sequence). The CDR3 sequence is 15 residues long. V was pared by 3 bases and J by 8 bases, with 18 bases between. CDR3 sequence reads: CASSSPGDAAHTIYF. DNA of the CDR3: TGTGCCAGCAGCTCCCCGGGTGACGCAGCTCACACCATATATTTT.

The chain joins TRBV6-5 to TRBJ2-7; D is possibly TRBD1 (6 bases). The CDR3 runs 14 residues. V shed 0 bases and J shed 4 bases, with 10 bases lying between them. Germline values: CDR1 MNHEY, CDR2 SVGAGI. The CDR3 reads CASSYSRTVYEQYF. DNA for the CDR3: TGTGCCAGCAGTTACTCGAGGACAGTTTACGAGCAGTACTTC.

V is TRBV3-1 (or the pseudogene TRBV3-2) and J is TRBJ2-1; D might be TRBD1 (5 bases). Per the germline V gene, CDR1 is LGHDT and CDR2 is YNNKEL (reference sequence). CDR3 length: 14 amino acids. With 5 bases removed from V and 9 bases from J, the gap between germline ends came to 17 bases. This CDR3 reads CASSLDLGRSEQFF. Here the CDR3 DNA reads TGTGCCAGCAGCTTGGACCTGGGGCGGAGTGAGCAGTTCTTC.

This sequence joins TRBV5-1 and TRBJ2-3; a weak D match, TRBD2 (6 bases). V lost 3 bases to trimming and J lost 0 bases, with 20 bases between them. CDR3 size: 18 residues. CDR1 is SGHRS and CDR2 is YFSETQ in the germline V gene. CDR3 region: CASSSRRGRDSSTDTQYF. The CDR3 nucleotides read TGCGCCAGCAGCTCGAGGAGGGGCCGGGACTCAAGCACAGATACGCAGTATTTT.

This clone was detected once. The chain recombines TRBV2 with TRBJ1-2; no definite D call. This CDR3 is 15 amino acids long. Trimming left V 4 bases short and J 7 bases short, with 19 bases between. The germline V gene encodes CDR1 SNHLY and CDR2 FYNNEI. The CDR3 DNA follows: TGTGCCAGCAGTGGACGTTACGAGGGCGGCCGTGGCTACACCTTC. Translating it yields CASSGRYEGGRGYTF.

J is TRBJ1-1 and V is TRBV3-1 (or the pseudogene TRBV3-2); 8 positions match TRBD1. Germline V gene data show CDR1 as LGHDT and CDR2 as YNNKEL (reference sequence). This CDR3 is built from 14 residues. Trimming cost V 6 bases and J 0 bases; bases outside gene matches: 3. The chain's CDR3 is CASREDRVNTEAFF. As DNA, the CDR3 is TGTGCCAGCAGGGAGGACAGGGTGAACACTGAAGCTTTCTTT.

The chain is built from TRBV18 and TRBJ1-3; tentative D call: TRBD1 (6 bases). Trimming left V 3 bases short and J 4 bases short, with 25 bases between. The germline CDR1 and CDR2 sequences are KGHSH and LQKENI. CDR3 length equals 19 residues. CDR3 region: CASSPGASGGFLLGNTIYF. The CDR3, as DNA: TGTGCCAGCTCACCGGGGGCCAGTGGAGGTTTTTTACTCGGAAACACCATATATTTT.

This clone was seen just once. The chain uses TRBV18 and TRBJ1-1; D unclear. Germline values: CDR1 KGHSH, CDR2 LQKENI. The CDR3 is 13 amino acids. With 0 bases removed from V and 7 bases from J, the gap between germline ends came to 9 bases. The CDR3 region is CASSPPGAHEAFF. CDR3 bases: TGTGCCAGCTCACCACCGGGAGCTCATGAAGCTTTCTTT.

CDR3 coding DNA: TGTGCCAGCAACCAGGGGCCCTCTGGAAACACCATATATTTT. Translating it yields CASNQGPSGNTIYF. The chain is built from TRBV6-5 and TRBJ1-3, with D maybe TRBD1 (6 bases). The germline V and J ends were trimmed by 7 bases and 0 bases, with 10 bases remaining between them. The germline V gene encodes CDR1 MNHEY and CDR2 SVGAGI. CDR3 size: 14 residues.

The rearrangement uses TRBV6-1 and TRBJ1-2; D is uncertain. CDR1 and CDR2 (germline): MNHNS, SASEGT. This CDR3 region has 16 residues. Trimming left V 4 bases short and J 0 bases short, with 15 bases between. CDR3 DNA sequence: TGTGCCAGCAGTGCCAACCACGGACTTTCTAACTATGGCTACACCTTC. Its protein product is CASSANHGLSNYGYTF.

The genes are TRBV11-2 and TRBJ2-7; 12 nucleotides line up with TRBD2. The CDR3 runs 15 residues. The junction had 4 bases not matched to a gene; V was cut back by 5 bases and J by 2 bases. The germline gives CDR1 SGHAT, CDR2 FQNNGV. The CDR3 region has the DNA TGTGCCAGCAGCCCAGGACTAGCGGGAACCTACGAGCAGTACTTC. Translated: CASSPGLAGTYEQYF.

In DNA form, the CDR3 reads TGTGCCAGCAGCCAAGATCGGTCGGCCCCGGGGGAGCAGTACTTC. Encoded protein: CASSQDRSAPGEQYF. The chain recombines TRBV4-2 with TRBJ2-7, with D maybe TRBD2 (5 bases). CDR1 is LGHNA, CDR2 YNFKEQ, per germline. V gave up 0 bases and J gave up 7 bases, with 16 bases separating them. The CDR3 runs to 15 residues.

This chain joins TRBV5-6 and TRBJ1-1, with D perhaps matching TRBD1 (6 bases). This CDR3 contains 14 residues. V lost 4 bases to trimming and J lost 4 bases, with 14 bases between them. Germline CDR1 is SGHDT and CDR2 is YYEEEE. The CDR3 reads CASSTPGGGTEAFF. The CDR3 DNA sequence: TGTGCCAGCAGCACCCCGGGAGGGGGCACTGAAGCTTTCTTT.

This clone was detected only once. The chain carries TRBV27 and TRBJ2-7; the match to TRBD2 covers 12 bases. CDR3 length: 20 amino acids. V dropped 6 bases and J dropped 4; count of bases not matched to a gene: 22. CDR1 and CDR2 from the germline V gene are MNHEY and SMNVEV (reference sequence). The CDR3 reads CASSTRKRTSGDTSGYEQYF. In DNA, the CDR3 is TGTGCCAGCAGCACCCGAAAAAGGACTAGCGGGGACACTAGTGGGTACGAGCAGTACTTC.